The 22 T cell receptor beta chains below come from one sample, sequenced in a study of high-grade serous ovarian cancer treatment subgroups. Tumor samples were taken before definitive surgery or chemotherapy. Produced via immunoSEQ multiplex PCR; TCRdb's table is partial and in-frame only. Of roughly 3,000 clones listed, around 63% are singletons. Sequencing input: tumor tissue. The receptors here all came from a human donor with high-grade serous ovarian cancer.

This clone ranks as large. The chain is built from TRBV7-6 and TRBJ2-6; D ambiguous. Trimming took 1 base from V and 11 from J, leaving 15 bases between them. The CDR3 has 15 amino acids. Germline CDR1 reads SGHVS; CDR2 reads FNYEAQ. The CDR3 spells CASSLGRSLVDVLTF. The CDR3 DNA sequence: TGTGCCAGCAGCTTAGGCCGCAGTTTGGTCGACGTCCTGACTTTC. Drawing the rest from reference TRBV7-6 and TRBJ2-6, the complete variable domain is GAGVSQSPRYKVTKRGQDVALRCDPISGHVSLYWYRQALGQGPEFLTYFNYEAQQDKSGLPNDRFSAERPEGSISTLTIQRTEQRDSAMYRCASSLGRSLVDVLTFGAGSRLTVL.

V gene TRBV6-5 combines with J gene TRBJ2-7; 11 nucleotides line up with TRBD2. The CDR3 contains 14 residues. With V trimmed by 6 bases and J by 5 bases, 6 bases remained unmatched. Germline CDR1 reads MNHEY; CDR2 reads SVGAGI. The CDR3 loop reads CASSQLAGAHEQYF. CDR3 nucleotides: TGTGCCAGCAGCCAACTAGCGGGAGCCCACGAGCAGTACTTC.

V gene TRBV14 combines with J gene TRBJ2-7; possibly TRBD2 for D (6 bases). With 8 bases removed from V and 4 bases from J, the gap between germline ends came to 12 bases. The V gene's germline CDR1 is SGHDN and CDR2 FVKESK. The length of the CDR3 is 12 residues. The CDR3 sequence: CASGWGVYEQYF. CDR3 nucleotide sequence: TGTGCCAGCGGTTGGGGGGTATACGAGCAGTACTTC.

This clone was detected a few times. The rearrangement links TRBV30 to TRBJ1-1; D gene unclear. CDR3 length equals 17 residues. V shed 0 bases and J shed 0 bases, with 17 bases lying between them. In germline, CDR1 is GTSNPN, CDR2 SVGIG (reference sequence). CDR3 nucleotides: TGTGCCTGGAGTGTAGGGCCCGCCACCAGTTTGAACACTGAAGCTTTCTTT. It translates to CAWSVGPATSLNTEAFF.

This clone was counted a single time. The chain employs TRBV19 and TRBJ2-3; 8 bases match TRBD1. Trimming took 10 bases from V and 5 from J; bases not matched to a gene: 8. The CDR3 contains 13 residues. Looked up from germline, CDR1 is LNHDA and CDR2 is SQIVND (reference sequence). CDR3 region: CAIEDREEDTQYF. The CDR3 DNA sequence: TGTGCCATAGAGGACAGGGAAGAAGATACGCAGTATTTT. Looking up the rest from reference TRBV19 and TRBJ2-3 gives the full variable domain: DGGITQSPKYLFRKEGQNVTLSCEQNLNHDAMYWYRQDPGQGLRLIYYSQIVNDFQKGDIAEGYSVSREKKESFPLTVTSAQKNPTAFYLCAIEDREEDTQYFGPGTRLTVL.

J is TRBJ1-1 and V is TRBV5-1; tentative D call: TRBD1 (6 bases). V was shortened by 3 bases and J by 1 base, with 13 bases between the two germline ends. This CDR3 has 15 residues. Looked up from germline, CDR1 is SGHRS and CDR2 is YFSETQ. The CDR3, as DNA: TGCGCCAGCAGCTCTCAAAGGGGGGCGAACACTGAAGCTTTCTTT. It translates to CASSSQRGANTEAFF.

This chain connects TRBV6-5 to TRBJ2-7; D is unresolved. This CDR3 is built from 13 residues. Between the trimmed V and J ends, which lost 5 bases and 6 bases, there was a span of 14 bases. Germline CDR1 is MNHEY and CDR2 is SVGAGI. The CDR3 reads CASSVHSDGEQYF. Here the CDR3 DNA reads TGTGCCAGCAGTGTCCACTCGGACGGCGAGCAGTACTTC.

In its sample, this clone was seen a few times. V usage is TRBV6-5 and J usage is TRBJ2-3; D not certain. The germline V gene has CDR1 MNHEY and CDR2 SVGAGI. The length of the CDR3 is 10 residues. The V and J ends lost 8 bases and 7 bases respectively, with 7 bases between them. The CDR3 nucleotides are TGTGCCAGCCGCCCGAATACGCAGTATTTT. This translates into CASRPNTQYF.

J is TRBJ2-5 and V is TRBV2; TRBD1 aligns across 9 bases. V trimming: 5 bases; J trimming: 5 bases; junction bases outside the gene matches: 12. Germline CDR1 and CDR2: SNHLY and FYNNEI. This CDR3 region has 16 residues. CDR3 amino acids: CASSPTGGAGPETQYF. CDR3 DNA sequence: TGTGCCAGCAGTCCTACAGGGGGCGCAGGACCGGAGACCCAGTACTTC.

By proportion, this clone is large. This chain uses TRBV19 with TRBJ2-1, with 9 bases that match TRBD1. The junction had 13 bases not matched to a gene; V was cut back by 3 bases and J by 10 bases. This CDR3 is built from 16 residues. Germline V gene data show CDR1 as LNHDA and CDR2 as SQIVND (reference sequence). In nucleotides, the CDR3 is TGTGCCAGTAGTATCTCGGGACAGGGCGGATGGGGGGAGCAGTTCTTC. Its translation: CASSISGQGGWGEQFF.

The gene calls are TRBV5-1 and TRBJ2-3; 7 bases line up with TRBD2. Germline assignment: CDR1 SGHRS and CDR2 YFSETQ. The CDR3 runs to 16 residues. The ends lost 2 bases at V and 1 base at J; junction bases unmatched: 7. The CDR3 is CASSFGSGLRTDTQYF. The CDR3 DNA reads as TGCGCCAGCAGCTTTGGGTCGGGACTACGCACAGATACGCAGTATTTT.

The chain carries TRBV11-2 and TRBJ2-1; 10 nucleotides line up with TRBD2. This CDR3 contains 16 residues. Per germline, CDR1 SGHAT and CDR2 FQNNGV. The ends lost 2 bases at V and 2 bases at J; junction bases unmatched: 3. CDR3 in amino acids: CASSLPSGGPYNEQFF. For the CDR3, the DNA is TGTGCCAGCAGCTTACCTAGCGGGGGCCCCTACAATGAGCAGTTCTTC.

CDR3 sequence: CASSKGLAEGETQYF. CDR3 sequence (DNA): TGTGCCAGCAGCAAGGGACTAGCGGAGGGGGAGACCCAGTACTTC. V and J are TRBV7-9 and TRBJ2-5; TRBD2 matches 11 bases. The CDR3 consists of 15 residues. The V and J ends lost 5 bases and 5 bases, in that order; junction bases with no gene match: 7. Germline V gene data show CDR1 as SEHNR and CDR2 as FQNEAQ (reference sequence).

This chain uses TRBV29-1 with TRBJ2-5, with a weak D call TRBD1 (5 bases). The J call may be wrong; the DNA end is better matched by TRBJ2-7. CDR3 length equals 11 residues. Germline V CDR1 and CDR2: SQVTM, ANQGSEA. This CDR3 reads CSVVGVREQYF. The CDR3, as DNA: TGCAGCGTTGTAGGGGTGCGCGAGCAGTACTTC.

This sequence joins TRBV4-3 and TRBJ1-2; no clear D. Germline CDR1 LGHNA, CDR2 YSLEER. The V end was cut by 0 bases, the J end by 3 bases, with 14 bases between. CDR3 length: 16 residues. The CDR3 loop is CASSQEWQDRDYGYTF. The CDR3 nucleotides read TGCGCCAGCAGCCAAGAGTGGCAGGACCGGGACTATGGCTACACCTTC.

The genes are TRBV11-2 and TRBJ1-3; D gene uncertain. V lost 0 bases and J 8 bases, leaving 11 bases between the germline ends. This CDR3 has 14 residues. CDR1 and CDR2 from the germline V gene are SGHAT and FQNNGV. CDR3 nucleotide sequence: TGTGCCAGCAGCTTAGATCAGTGGGAAGACACCATATATTTT. Protein: CASSLDQWEDTIYF.

CDR3 loop: CASRLQGQGSYEQYF. For the CDR3, the DNA is TGTGCCAGCAGATTACAGGGACAGGGGTCCTACGAGCAGTACTTC. The V and J genes are TRBV13 and TRBJ2-7; 10 nucleotides align to TRBD1. J gave up 1 base and V 6 bases, and 6 bases lay outside the gene matches. There are 15 residues in the CDR3. CDR1 is PRHDT and CDR2 is FYEKMQ in the germline V gene (reference sequence).

This rearrangement joins TRBV7-6 to TRBJ2-5; D is perhaps TRBD1 or TRBD2 (5 bases each). This CDR3 is 12 amino acids long. Per germline, CDR1 SGHVS and CDR2 FNYEAQ. The germline V and J ends were trimmed by 5 bases and 5 bases, with 9 bases remaining between them. The CDR3 sequence: CASSRGVETQYF. The CDR3 DNA follows: TGTGCCAGCAGCCGAGGGGTGGAGACCCAGTACTTC.

The chain links TRBV4-3 to TRBJ2-5, with D maybe TRBD1 (6 bases). TRBJ2-7 explains the end of the DNA better; the J call may be wrong. Germline V gene sequence: CDR1 LGHNA, CDR2 YSLEER. The CDR3 covers 15 residues. CDR3 loop: CASSQDGTSSYEQYF. CDR3 DNA sequence: TGCGCCAGCAGCCAAGACGGGACATCCTCCTACGAGCAGTACTTC.

The chain combines TRBV7-3 with TRBJ2-7; 8 bases align to TRBD2. V shed 4 bases, J shed 2 bases, and the junction held 4 bases outside the gene matches. Germline CDR1 reads SGHTA; CDR2 reads FQGTGA. This CDR3 comprises 14 residues. CDR3 sequence reads: CASSSGAGAYEQYF. The CDR3 DNA reads TGTGCCAGCAGCTCGGGAGCGGGAGCCTACGAGCAGTACTTC.

The CDR3 region is CASSHSGGKGTDTQYF. The CDR3, as DNA: TGTGCCAGTAGTCACTCGGGGGGTAAAGGGACAGATACGCAGTATTTT. The chain couples TRBV19 to TRBJ2-3, with 7 bases identical to TRBD2. The CDR3 sequence is 16 residues long. From germline, CDR1 is LNHDA and CDR2 SQIVND (reference sequence). Trimming took 5 bases from V and 3 from J; bases not matched to a gene: 11. The whole variable domain, remainder taken from reference TRBV19 and TRBJ2-3, is DGGITQSPKYLFRKEGQNVTLSCEQNLNHDAMYWYRQDPGQGLRLIYYSQIVNDFQKGDIAEGYSVSREKKESFPLTVTSAQKNPTAFYLCASSHSGGKGTDTQYFGPGTRLTVL.

This clone turned up a few times. The J gene is TRBJ2-7, the V gene TRBV7-7, with TRBD1 matching over 7 bases. The germline CDR1 and CDR2 sequences are SSHAT and FNYEAQ (reference sequence). The V gene end was trimmed by 4 bases and the J gene end by 3 bases; junction bases not matched to a gene: 6. The CDR3 is 14 residues long. CDR3 coding DNA: TGTGCCAGCAGCTCCGGGGACAGATACTACGAGCAGTACTTC. This codes for CASSSGDRYYEQYF.